This entry lists 14 T cell receptor beta chains sequenced from one sample in a study of T cells after yellow fever vaccination. One entry per CDR3 protein, called by TCRdb with MiXCR from the 5' RACE reads. The profile shows some 560,000 distinct CDR3 sequences, about a fifth of them singletons. The sample here was PBMCs, taken 15 days after the yellow fever booster vaccination. Receptor source: a man younger than 40 who received the YFV17D yellow fever vaccine.

The chain recombines TRBV6-1 with TRBJ2-1, with TRBD2 identical over 8 bases. V gave up 8 bases and J gave up 6 bases; unmatched junction bases: 21. The CDR3 sequence is 18 residues long. Germline loops: CDR1 MNHNS, CDR2 SASEGT. This CDR3 is CASPCGTSHKRKPNEQFF. In DNA form, the CDR3 reads TGTGCCAGCCCCTGTGGGACTAGTCATAAACGAAAGCCCAATGAGCAGTTCTTC.

In its sample, this clonotype was seen a few times. V gene TRBV10-3 combines with J gene TRBJ2-7; possible D gene TRBD1, 5 bases. Germline assignment: CDR1 ENHRY and CDR2 SYGVKD. V was clipped by 2 bases and J by 7 bases, with 15 bases between them. The CDR3 sequence is 14 residues long. CDR3 nucleotide sequence: TGTGCCATCAGTGAGGGTCAGGGTCGCTGGGAGCAGTACTTC. Translation gives CAISEGQGRWEQYF.

This clonotype has a count of ten or more. The rearrangement links TRBV10-3 to TRBJ2-7; 7 bases line up with TRBD2. The CDR3 is 16 amino acids. CDR1 and CDR2 (germline): ENHRY, SYGVKD. V trimming: 4 bases; J trimming: 2 bases; junction bases outside the gene matches: 11. CDR3 nucleotide sequence: TGTGCCATCAGTGGTGCGGGAGTGCAAGTAACCTACGAGCAGTACTTC. Translation: CAISGAGVQVTYEQYF.

The V gene is TRBV14, the J gene TRBJ2-7; 14 nucleotides line up with TRBD2. CDR3 size: 17 residues. With V trimmed by 0 bases and J by 7 bases, 8 bases remained unmatched. CDR1 SGHDN and CDR2 FVKESK come from the germline V gene. The CDR3 here is CASSQDLGLAGVREQYF. DNA of the CDR3: TGTGCCAGCAGCCAAGATCTGGGACTAGCGGGAGTGCGAGAGCAGTACTTC.

In its sample, this clonotype was seen a few times. The rearrangement links TRBV3-1 to TRBJ2-2; D is uncertain. V was pared by 2 bases and J by 1 base, with 8 bases between. The CDR3 extends over 15 amino acids. CDR1 and CDR2 (germline): LGHDT, YNNKEL (reference sequence). The CDR3 spells CASSQFSRNTGELFF. Here the CDR3 DNA reads TGTGCCAGCAGCCAATTCTCCAGGAACACCGGGGAGCTGTTTTTT. Full variable domain (rest looked up from reference TRBV3-1 and TRBJ2-2): DTAVSQTPKYLVTQMGNDKSIKCEQNLGHDTMYWYKQDSKKFLKIMFSYNNKELIINETVPNRFSPKSPDKAHLNLHINSLELGDSAVYFCASSQFSRNTGELFFGEGSRLTVL.

This clonotype was observed a handful of times. This rearrangement joins TRBV24-1 to TRBJ2-1, with TRBD2 identical over 10 bases. The trim removed 4 bases at V and 8 bases at J, leaving 7 bases unmatched. There are 15 residues in the CDR3. Germline CDR1 reads KGHDR; CDR2 reads SFDVKD. This CDR3 reads CATSDPRTSGDEQFF. In nucleotides, the CDR3 is TGTGCCACCAGTGACCCCAGGACTAGCGGCGATGAGCAGTTCTTC.

The V and J genes are TRBV6-2 or TRBV6-3 and TRBJ2-7; TRBD2 agrees at 7 bases. The CDR3 is 14 amino acids. The junction had 8 bases not matched to a gene; V was cut back by 3 bases and J by 6 bases. Germline V gives CDR1 MNHEY, CDR2 SVGEGT. The CDR3 sequence is CASSYEGGPSEQYF. The CDR3 DNA follows: TGTGCCAGCAGTTATGAGGGAGGGCCAAGCGAGCAGTACTTC.

This clonotype was detected a few times. The chain is built from TRBV7-2 and TRBJ2-7; tentatively, D is TRBD1 (6 bases). CDR3 size: 15 residues. Germline-derived CDR1 and CDR2 are SGHTA and FQGNSA. Trimming removed 6 bases at V and 4 bases at J, with 19 bases between. CDR3: CASRLNAGTQYEQYF. The CDR3 nucleotides read TGTGCCAGCAGATTGAATGCCGGGACACAGTACGAGCAGTACTTC.

This clonotype was counted a few times. The rearrangement uses TRBV10-3 and TRBJ2-2; D perhaps matches TRBD2 (6 bases). The CDR3 has 15 residues. Trimming cost V 7 bases and J 1 base, with 13 bases left between them. Germline V lookup: CDR1 ENHRY, CDR2 SYGVKD. CDR3 sequence: CAIMRRGLNTGELFF. The CDR3 DNA reads as TGTGCCATCATGCGGCGGGGACTGAACACCGGGGAGCTGTTTTTT.

The rearrangement uses TRBV7-8 and TRBJ2-7; D not certain. CDR1 is SGHVS and CDR2 is FQNEAQ in the germline V gene. This CDR3 has 11 residues. The ends were cut back, 5 bases at V and 6 bases at J, with 8 bases in the middle. This chain's CDR3 is CASSPQAEQYF. The DNA for the CDR3 is TGTGCCAGCAGCCCCCAGGCCGAGCAGTACTTC.

This clonotype was picked up one time. The rearrangement uses TRBV4-1 and TRBJ2-2, with a possible D match to TRBD1 (5 bases). The germline CDR1 and CDR2 sequences are MGHRA and YSYEKL. This CDR3 region has 14 residues. V was cut by 0 bases and J by 9 bases, with 11 bases left in between. The CDR3 is CASSQDLKGRELFF. The CDR3 region has the DNA TGCGCCAGCAGCCAAGATCTAAAGGGGCGGGAGCTGTTTTTT.

The sample holds a few counts of this clonotype. J is TRBJ1-5 and V is TRBV20-1; 7 bases agree with TRBD1. Germline CDR1 and CDR2: DFQATT and SNEGSKA (reference sequence). The trim removed 3 bases at V and 10 bases at J, leaving 21 bases unmatched. The CDR3 is 17 residues long. The DNA of the CDR3 is TGCAGTGCTAGCGCCAGAAAGGGGACAGCAAGAGGAGGCCCCCAGCATTTT. Translation: CSASARKGTARGGPQHF.

This clonotype was picked up a small number of times. The chain is built from TRBV15 and TRBJ1-2, with 8 bases aligning to TRBD1. CDR3 length: 14 amino acids. CDR1 and CDR2 (germline): LNHNV, YYDKDF (reference sequence). V shed 5 bases, J shed 4 bases, and the junction held 6 bases outside the gene matches. The CDR3 loop reads CATSPGTGSYGYTF. For the CDR3, the DNA is TGTGCCACCAGCCCCGGGACAGGAAGCTATGGCTACACCTTC.

The chain is built from TRBV5-6 and TRBJ2-1, with D perhaps TRBD2 (7 bases). The germline gives CDR1 SGHDT, CDR2 YYEEEE. CDR3 length equals 16 residues. V lost 4 bases and J lost 1, with 15 bases in between. The CDR3 DNA reads as TGTGCCAGCAGCCCGACGCGGGGGCAGTCCTACAATGAGCAGTTCTTC. Protein: CASSPTRGQSYNEQFF.